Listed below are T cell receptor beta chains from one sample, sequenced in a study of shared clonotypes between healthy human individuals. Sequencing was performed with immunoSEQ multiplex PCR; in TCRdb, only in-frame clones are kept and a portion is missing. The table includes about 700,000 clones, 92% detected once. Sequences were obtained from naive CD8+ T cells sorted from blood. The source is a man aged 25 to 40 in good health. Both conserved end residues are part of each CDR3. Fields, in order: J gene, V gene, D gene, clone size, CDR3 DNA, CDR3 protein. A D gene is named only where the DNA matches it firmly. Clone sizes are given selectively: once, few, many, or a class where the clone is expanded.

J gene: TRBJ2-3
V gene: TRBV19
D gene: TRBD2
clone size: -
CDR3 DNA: TGTGCCAGTAGTATCGGAGCGGGAGGGCCTAAAGATACGCAGTATTTT
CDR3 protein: CASSIGAGGPKDTQYF

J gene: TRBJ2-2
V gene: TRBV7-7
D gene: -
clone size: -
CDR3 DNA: TGTGCTAGCAGCTTAGAATCGGCGGCCGGGGAGCTGTTTTTT
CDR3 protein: CASSLESAAGELFF

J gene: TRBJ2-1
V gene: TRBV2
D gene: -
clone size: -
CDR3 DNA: TGTGCCAGCTTGGGCCCCGAAAGGGGCCGCAATGAGCAGTTCTTC
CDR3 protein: CASLGPERGRNEQFF

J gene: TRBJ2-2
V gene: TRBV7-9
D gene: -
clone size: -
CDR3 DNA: TGTGCCAGCAGCTCACCAAGGGCCGGGGAGCTGTTTTTT
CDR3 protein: CASSSPRAGELFF

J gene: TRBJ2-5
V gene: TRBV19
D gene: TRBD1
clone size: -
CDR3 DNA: TGTGCCAGTAGGGGACAGGCGGAAGAGACCCAGTACTTC
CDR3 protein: CASRGQAEETQYF

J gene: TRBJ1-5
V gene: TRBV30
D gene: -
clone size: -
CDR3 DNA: TGTGCCTGTACCCGGGGGACGGCCAATCAGCCCCAGCATTTT
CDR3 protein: CACTRGTANQPQHF

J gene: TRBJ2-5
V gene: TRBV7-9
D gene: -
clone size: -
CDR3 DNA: TGTGCCAGCAGCGTAACGAACCAAGAGACCCAGTACTTC
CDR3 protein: CASSVTNQETQYF

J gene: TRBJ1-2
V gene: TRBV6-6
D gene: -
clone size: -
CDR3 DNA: TGTGCCAGCAGTTCTCGGATGAACTATGGCTACACCTTC
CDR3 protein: CASSSRMNYGYTF

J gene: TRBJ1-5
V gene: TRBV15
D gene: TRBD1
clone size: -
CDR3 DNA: TGTGCCACCAGCATTCAAGGCAGGGGGCATCAGCCCCAGCATTTT
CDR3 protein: CATSIQGRGHQPQHF

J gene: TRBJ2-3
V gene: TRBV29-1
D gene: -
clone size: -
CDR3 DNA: TGCAGCGCCGGGACCCCCAACACAGATACGCAGTATTTT
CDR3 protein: CSAGTPNTDTQYF

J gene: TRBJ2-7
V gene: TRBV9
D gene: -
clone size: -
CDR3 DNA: TGTGCCAGCAGTTACCACCCTGGCGAGCAGTACTTC
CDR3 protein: CASSYHPGEQYF

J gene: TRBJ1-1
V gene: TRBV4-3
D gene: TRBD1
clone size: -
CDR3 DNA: TGCGCCAGCGCGAGAACCGGGGACAGGGGTGTGAACACTGAAGCTTTCTTT
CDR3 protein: CASARTGDRGVNTEAFF

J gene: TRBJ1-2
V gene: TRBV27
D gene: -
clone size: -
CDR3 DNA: TGTGCCAGCAGGACACTCGGGGGGGACTATGGCTACACCTTC
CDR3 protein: CASRTLGGDYGYTF

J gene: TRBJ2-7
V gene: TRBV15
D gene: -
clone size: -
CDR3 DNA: TGTGCCACCAGCAGAGATCTTGACTACTACGAGCAGTACTTC
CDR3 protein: CATSRDLDYYEQYF

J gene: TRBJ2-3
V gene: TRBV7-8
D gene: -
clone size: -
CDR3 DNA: TGTGCCAGCAGCTTGCGCAGGGGTATGGATACGCAGTATTTT
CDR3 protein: CASSLRRGMDTQYF

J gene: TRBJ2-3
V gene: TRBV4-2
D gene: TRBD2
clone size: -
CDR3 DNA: TGTGCCAGCAGCCAGTCCGGACTAGCGGGAGAGTTGTCAGATACGCAGTATTTT
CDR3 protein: CASSQSGLAGELSDTQYF

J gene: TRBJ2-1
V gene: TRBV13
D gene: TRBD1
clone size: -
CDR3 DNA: TGTGCCAGCAGCTCCGAGGGGGCGGTTCCCTACAATGAGCAGTTCTTC
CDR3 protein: CASSSEGAVPYNEQFF

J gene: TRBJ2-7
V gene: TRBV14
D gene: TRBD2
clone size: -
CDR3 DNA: TGTGCCAGCAGCCACTGGGAGGGAACGAAGGAACCCTACGAGCAGTACTTC
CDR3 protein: CASSHWEGTKEPYEQYF

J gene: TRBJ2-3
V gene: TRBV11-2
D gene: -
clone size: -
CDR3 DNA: TGTGCCAGCAGCCTCGGGTTAGATACGCAGTATTTT
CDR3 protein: CASSLGLDTQYF

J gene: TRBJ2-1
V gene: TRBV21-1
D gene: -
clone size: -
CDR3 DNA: TGTGCCAGCAGCAAGGTGGGATCTGAGCAGTTCTTC
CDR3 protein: CASSKVGSEQFF

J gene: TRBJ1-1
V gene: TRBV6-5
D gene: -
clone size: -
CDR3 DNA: TGTGCCAGCAGCCCGGGACAAATGGTAGCTGAAGCTTTCTTT
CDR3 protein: CASSPGQMVAEAFF

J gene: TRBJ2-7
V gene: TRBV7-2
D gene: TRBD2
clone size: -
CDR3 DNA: TGTGCCAGCAGCTCCCCCGGGACTAGCGGCTACGAGCAGTACTTC
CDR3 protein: CASSSPGTSGYEQYF

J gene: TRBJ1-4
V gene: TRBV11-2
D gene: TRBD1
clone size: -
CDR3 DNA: TGTGCCAGCAGTTCATGGACAGGTGGCGGCGAAAAACTGTTTTTT
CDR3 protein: CASSSWTGGGEKLFF

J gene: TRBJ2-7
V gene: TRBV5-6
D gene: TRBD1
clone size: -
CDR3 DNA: TGTGCCAGCAGCGAGGGACAGGGGGATTACGAGCAGTACTTC
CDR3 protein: CASSEGQGDYEQYF

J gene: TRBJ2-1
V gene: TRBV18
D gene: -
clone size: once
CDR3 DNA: TGTGCCAGCTCACCACCGTGGGAGGACAATGAGCAGTTCTTC
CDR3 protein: CASSPPWEDNEQFF

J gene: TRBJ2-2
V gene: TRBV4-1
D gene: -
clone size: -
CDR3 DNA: TGCGCCAGCAGCCAAGGCGCGGGTACGAACACCGGGGAGCTGTTTTTT
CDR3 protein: CASSQGAGTNTGELFF

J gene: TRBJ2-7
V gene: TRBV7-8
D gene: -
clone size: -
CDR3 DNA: TGTGCCAGCAGCTTAAGGCTAGCGACTTCCTACGAGCAGTACTTC
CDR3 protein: CASSLRLATSYEQYF

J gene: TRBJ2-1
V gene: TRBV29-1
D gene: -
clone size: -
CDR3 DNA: TGCAGCGTTGATTCGGCCTGGATCTACAATGAGCAGTTCTTC
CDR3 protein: CSVDSAWIYNEQFF